This T cell receptor (beta chain) was obtained from a study of T cell changes during pregnancy in multiple sclerosis. The CDR3 contains 15 residues. CDR1 SGHTA and CDR2 FQGNSA come from the germline V gene. V lost 5 bases and J 1 base, leaving 11 bases between the germline ends. Sequencing was performed with immunoSEQ multiplex PCR; in TCRdb, only in-frame clones are kept and a portion is missing. The repertoire consists of approximately 20,000 clones, with over 80% occurring once and the leading ten covering over 4.5%. V gene TRBV7-2 combines with J gene TRBJ2-2; D remains unclear. The sample in question was CD8+ T cells from peripheral blood mononuclear cells, obtained after pregnancy. The receptor was derived from a female donor in good health, enrolled as a control in a pregnancy study. CDR3 region: CASSPTRLNTGELFF. The DNA for the CDR3 is TGTGCCAGCAGCCCTACCAGGTTGAACACCGGGGAGCTGTTTTTT.